A single sample is the source of the 26 T cell receptor beta chains below, sequenced in a study of CD8 T cells in Susac syndrome. RNA was extracted with the RNeasy kit, and a quantity of roughly 0.45 to 1 ug was reverse transcribed using random hexamers. TCRdb re-analysed the immunoSEQ multiplex PCR reads in MiXCR, keeping a single row per CDR3 protein. Altogether 100,000 to 150,000 distinct CDR3 sequences are present, more than 90% being singletons, with the ten largest covering around 0.12%. Sequenced input: CD4+ T cells from PBMCs. These receptors came from a human donor in good health.

The V call is TRBV29-1, the J call TRBJ1-2; 9 bases are shared with TRBD1. The CDR3 is made up of 13 amino acids. V shed 7 bases, J shed 2 bases, and the junction held 5 bases outside the gene matches. In germline, CDR1 is SQVTM, CDR2 ANQGSEA. The CDR3: CSGGTGTNYGYTF. The CDR3 DNA reads as TGCAGCGGGGGGACAGGGACGAACTATGGCTACACCTTC.

The V gene is TRBV29-1, the J gene TRBJ2-3; 7 bases are shared with TRBD1. This CDR3 comprises 15 residues. Germline V gene data show CDR1 as SQVTM and CDR2 as ANQGSEA. J was trimmed by 4 bases and V by 5 bases; bases with no gene match: 12. The CDR3 DNA is TGCAGCGTTCGGGTCGGGACAGCCGGTTCAGATACGCAGTATTTT. Translating gives CSVRVGTAGSDTQYF.

The chain carries TRBV29-1 and TRBJ2-5; D remains unclear. Germline CDR1 is SQVTM and CDR2 is ANQGSEA. The CDR3 has 13 amino acids. V was clipped by 6 bases and J by 5 bases, with 16 bases between them. The CDR3 DNA reads as TGCAGCGTCCCCCGGCGAGGTTTTGAGACCCAGTACTTC. Protein: CSVPRRGFETQYF.

The rearrangement uses TRBV3-1 and TRBJ2-3; 7 positions agree with TRBD1. The CDR3 consists of 15 residues. Germline CDR1 is LGHDT and CDR2 is YNNKEL (reference sequence). V was pared by 4 bases and J by 1 base, with 5 bases of the junction left unmatched. CDR3 protein: CASSPVDRGTDTQYF. Here the CDR3 DNA reads TGTGCCAGCAGCCCAGTAGACAGGGGCACAGATACGCAGTATTTT.

The J gene is TRBJ2-5, the V gene TRBV7-2; TRBD2 agrees at 7 bases. Unmatched junction bases numbered 4, after V lost 5 bases and J lost 1 base. Germline V lookup: CDR1 SGHTA, CDR2 FQGNSA. The CDR3 length is 14 residues. For the CDR3, the DNA is TGTGCCAGCAGCACCTCTAGCGGCCAAGAGACCCAGTACTTC. Protein product: CASSTSSGQETQYF.

The chain is built from TRBV12-3 or TRBV12-4 and TRBJ2-3; 11 nucleotides align to TRBD2. The CDR3 runs to 15 residues. Losses at the gene ends were 8 bases for V and 1 base for J; bases not matched to a gene: 5. The CDR3 loop reads CASRRLAGRTDTQYF. As DNA, the CDR3 is TGTGCCAGCCGCCGACTAGCGGGACGCACAGATACGCAGTATTTT.

This chain links TRBV5-1 with TRBJ2-5; unclear D gene. Trimming cost V 0 bases and J 5 bases, with 11 bases left between them. The CDR3 loop spans 14 amino acids. CDR1 is SGHRS and CDR2 is YFSETQ in the germline V gene. CDR3 region: CASSLVSGIETQYF. The CDR3 DNA sequence: TGCGCCAGCAGCTTGGTGTCTGGGATCGAGACCCAGTACTTC. Full variable domain (remainder filled in from reference TRBV5-1 and TRBJ2-5): KAGVTQTPRYLIKTRGQQVTLSCSPISGHRSVSWYQQTPGQGLQFLFEYFSETQRNKGNFPGRFSGRQFSNSRSEMNVSTLELGDSALYLCASSLVSGIETQYFGPGTRLLVL.

The rearrangement joins TRBV19 to TRBJ2-1; D could derive from TRBD1 or TRBD2 (5 bases each). The germline V gene encodes CDR1 LNHDA and CDR2 SQIVND (reference sequence). The CDR3 spans 15 residues. V was trimmed by 9 bases and J by 6 bases, leaving 21 bases between them. In nucleotides, the CDR3 is TGTGCCAGCTGCAAGTACGGGACCCTAACCAATGAGCAGTTCTTC. Protein product: CASCKYGTLTNEQFF.

The chain combines TRBV20-1 with TRBJ2-7; no clear D gene. This CDR3 spans 13 amino acids. Germline V gives CDR1 DFQATT, CDR2 SNEGSKA (reference sequence). With 6 bases removed from V and 4 bases from J, the gap between germline ends came to 16 bases. For the CDR3, the DNA is TGCAGTGCACCATGGCCCGGGTTGTACGAGCAGTACTTC. Encoded protein: CSAPWPGLYEQYF.

This chain links TRBV28 with TRBJ2-3; TRBD1 matches at 11 bases. The CDR3 spans 14 residues. The trim removed 6 bases at V and 5 bases at J, leaving 4 bases unmatched. Germline V CDR1 and CDR2: MDHEN, SYDVKM. The CDR3, as DNA: TGTGCCAGCAGAGGGACAGGGGGTCGAGATACGCAGTATTTT. Amino acids: CASRGTGGRDTQYF.

The chain employs TRBV6-1 and TRBJ1-1; D unclear. This CDR3 contains 14 residues. Germline V lookup: CDR1 MNHNS, CDR2 SASEGT. With 2 bases removed from V and 7 bases from J, the gap between germline ends came to 14 bases. The DNA for the CDR3 is TGTGCCAGCAGTGAACACCCATACACTGGTGAAGCTTTCTTT. Its translation is CASSEHPYTGEAFF.

V gene TRBV5-1 combines with J gene TRBJ2-7, with 9 nucleotides matching TRBD2. Germline CDR1 reads SGHRS; CDR2 reads YFSETQ. With 7 bases clipped from V and 7 bases from J, the junction kept 6 bases outside the gene matches. The CDR3 contains 12 residues. The CDR3 DNA reads TGCGCCAGCTCATTCAGCGGGGGGGAGCAGTACTTC. Translated, it gives CASSFSGGEQYF.

The chain is built from TRBV20-1 and TRBJ2-5; TRBD2 matches 10 bases. The CDR3 contains 16 residues. Trimming at V came to 6 bases and at J to 4 bases, leaving 14 bases not matched to a gene. CDR1 and CDR2 from the germline V gene are DFQATT and SNEGSKA (reference sequence). The CDR3 DNA follows: TGCAGTGCCATAATCAGATTACTAGCGGGAAGAGAGACCCAGTACTTC. The encoded protein is CSAIIRLLAGRETQYF.

J is TRBJ2-3 and V is TRBV7-2; D is perhaps TRBD1 (6 bases). Trimming left V 4 bases short and J 4 bases short, with 9 bases between. The length of the CDR3 is 13 residues. Germline assignment: CDR1 SGHTA and CDR2 FQGNSA. CDR3 nucleotide sequence: TGTGCCAGCAGCTCAGGGGTCCCAGATACGCAGTATTTT. This translates into CASSSGVPDTQYF.

This clonotype has more than one count but fewer than ten. The rearrangement joins TRBV27 to TRBJ1-2; the match to TRBD1 covers 12 bases. V lost 4 bases and J lost 8; bases outside the gene matches: 5. CDR1 MNHEY and CDR2 SMNVEV come from the germline V gene (reference sequence). This CDR3 region has 14 residues. The DNA for the CDR3 is TGTGCCAGCAGTTCGGGACAGGGGGCGCGAGGCTACACCTTC. Translating it yields CASSSGQGARGYTF.

The J gene is TRBJ2-2, the V gene TRBV2, with D maybe TRBD1 (6 bases). Trimming left V 4 bases short and J 0 bases short, with 9 bases between. The CDR3 is 15 residues long. Germline V gives CDR1 SNHLY, CDR2 FYNNEI. The CDR3 protein is CASSGQASNTGELFF. CDR3 coding DNA: TGTGCCAGCAGTGGACAGGCCTCGAACACCGGGGAGCTGTTTTTT.

V and J are TRBV7-2 and TRBJ1-1, with unresolved D. The V end lost 5 bases, the J end lost 4 bases, and 11 bases lay between the germline ends. Looked up from germline, CDR1 is SGHTA and CDR2 is FQGNSA. This CDR3 comprises 13 residues. CDR3 sequence reads: CASSAQGSTEAFF. The CDR3 bases are TGTGCCAGCAGCGCTCAAGGCAGCACTGAAGCTTTCTTT.

The V call is TRBV28, the J call TRBJ2-5; D is unresolved. The CDR3 has 15 residues. Trimming cost V 3 bases and J 1 base, with 12 bases left between them. Germline assignment: CDR1 MDHEN and CDR2 SYDVKM. CDR3: CASSFPLTSQETQYF. CDR3 nucleotides: TGTGCCAGCAGTTTTCCATTAACCAGCCAAGAGACCCAGTACTTC.

The V call is TRBV3-1, the J call TRBJ1-2; possibly TRBD1 for D (6 bases). Trimming shortened V by 7 bases and J by 8 bases, and 14 bases separated the two germline ends. Germline V gene lookup returns CDR1 LGHDT and CDR2 YNNKEL (reference sequence). The CDR3 runs 12 residues. In DNA form, the CDR3 reads TGTGCCAGCACGTCTGCAGGGGCCGGCTACACCTTC. This encodes CASTSAGAGYTF. The full variable domain, its missing parts supplied by reference TRBV3-1 and TRBJ1-2, is DTAVSQTPKYLVTQMGNDKSIKCEQNLGHDTMYWYKQDSKKFLKIMFSYNNKELIINETVPNRFSPKSPDKAHLNLHINSLELGDSAVYFCASTSAGAGYTFGSGTRLTVV.

The chain links TRBV29-1 to TRBJ2-2, with 9 bases identical to TRBD2. The CDR3 covers 16 residues. Germline lookup yields CDR1 SQVTM and CDR2 ANQGSEA. Germline trimming cut 4 bases from V and 0 bases from J; bases unmatched to any gene: 6. The CDR3 here is CSVADGLATNTGELFF. The CDR3 DNA follows: TGCAGCGTTGCCGATGGACTAGCGACGAACACCGGGGAGCTGTTTTTT.

The chain has TRBV5-1 and TRBJ2-5; D is uncertain. Germline CDR1 is SGHRS and CDR2 is YFSETQ. Trimming shortened V by 5 bases and J by 5 bases, and 4 bases separated the two germline ends. The CDR3 extends over 10 amino acids. This chain's CDR3 is CASSGETQYF. CDR3 sequence (DNA): TGCGCCAGCAGTGGGGAGACCCAGTACTTC.

The chain has TRBV7-6 and TRBJ2-7; 11 bases are shared with TRBD2. Per germline, CDR1 SGHVS and CDR2 FNYEAQ. The CDR3 contains 12 residues. The trim removed 5 bases at V and 6 bases at J, leaving 0 bases unmatched. The chain's CDR3 is CASSGLAGEQYF. The CDR3, as DNA: TGTGCCAGCAGCGGACTAGCGGGCGAGCAGTACTTC.

The rearrangement links TRBV6-6 to TRBJ1-1; D gene unclear. CDR3 size: 11 residues. V was clipped by 0 bases and J by 8 bases, with 4 bases between them. Germline assignment: CDR1 MNHNY and CDR2 SVGAGI (reference sequence). In nucleotides, the CDR3 is TGTGCCAGCAGTTACTCGACCGAAGCTTTCTTT. It encodes CASSYSTEAFF.

The CDR3 DNA is TGCAGCGTTGCGGGGCTGGAGACCCAGTACTTC. Translation gives CSVAGLETQYF. This chain uses TRBV29-1 with TRBJ2-5, with D perhaps given as TRBD1 or TRBD2 (5 bases each). CDR1 is SQVTM and CDR2 is ANQGSEA in the germline V gene. CDR3 size: 11 residues. Trimming pared 4 bases from V and 5 bases from J, leaving 8 bases between.

The chain couples TRBV3-1 to TRBJ1-2; D is perhaps TRBD1 (6 bases). Trimming removed 1 base at V and 4 bases at J, with 7 bases between. From germline, CDR1 is LGHDT and CDR2 YNNKEL (reference sequence). The length of the CDR3 is 13 residues. The CDR3 DNA reads TGTGCCAGCAGCCAAGGGGGGCCCTATGGCTACACCTTC. Its translation is CASSQGGPYGYTF.

This chain joins TRBV5-4 and TRBJ2-6, with 10 bases matching TRBD1. CDR1 and CDR2 (germline): SGHNT, YYREEE (reference sequence). Trimming took 3 bases from V and 2 from J; bases not matched to a gene: 11. The length of the CDR3 is 19 residues. The CDR3 is CASSSNPGQGLTGANVLTF. The CDR3, as DNA: TGTGCCAGCAGCTCCAATCCGGGACAGGGGTTAACTGGGGCCAACGTCCTGACTTTC. The full variable domain, its missing parts supplied by reference TRBV5-4 and TRBJ2-6, is ETGVTQSPTHLIKTRGQQVTLRCSSQSGHNTVSWYQQALGQGPQFIFQYYREEENGRGNFPPRFSGLQFPNYSSELNVNALELDDSALYLCASSSNPGQGLTGANVLTFGAGSRLTVL.